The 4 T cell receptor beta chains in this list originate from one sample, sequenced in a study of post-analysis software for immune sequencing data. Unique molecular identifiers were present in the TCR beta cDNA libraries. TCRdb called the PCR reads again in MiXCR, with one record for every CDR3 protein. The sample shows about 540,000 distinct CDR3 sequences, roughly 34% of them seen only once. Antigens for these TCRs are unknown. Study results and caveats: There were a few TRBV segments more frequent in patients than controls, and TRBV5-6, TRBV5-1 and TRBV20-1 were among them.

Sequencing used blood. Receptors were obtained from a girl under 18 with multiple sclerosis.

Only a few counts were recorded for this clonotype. CDR3 bases: TGTGCCAGCAGTCCCGGGAGCCGCAATCAGCCCCAGCATTTT. This translates into CASSPGSRNQPQHF. The chain carries TRBV12-3 or TRBV12-4 and TRBJ1-5; the D is unclear. V dropped 5 bases and J dropped 2 bases, with 10 bases sitting between them. The length of the CDR3 is 14 residues.

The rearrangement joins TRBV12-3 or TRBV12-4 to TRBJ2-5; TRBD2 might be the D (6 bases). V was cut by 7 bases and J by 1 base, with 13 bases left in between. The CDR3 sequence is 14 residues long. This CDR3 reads CASTTGTGQETQYF. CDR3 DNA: TGTGCCAGCACCACCGGGACTGGCCAAGAGACCCAGTACTTC.

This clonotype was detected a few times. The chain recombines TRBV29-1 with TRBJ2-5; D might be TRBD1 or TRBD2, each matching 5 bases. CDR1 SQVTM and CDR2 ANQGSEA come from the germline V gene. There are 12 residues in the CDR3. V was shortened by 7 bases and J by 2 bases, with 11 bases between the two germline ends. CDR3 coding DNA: TGCAGCGGGGGCCGGGGACAAGAGACCCAGTACTTC. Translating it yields CSGGRGQETQYF.

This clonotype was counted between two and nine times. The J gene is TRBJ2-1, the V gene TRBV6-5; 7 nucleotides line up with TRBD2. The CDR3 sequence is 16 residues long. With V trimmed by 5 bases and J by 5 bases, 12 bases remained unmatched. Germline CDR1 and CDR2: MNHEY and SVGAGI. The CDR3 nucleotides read TGTGCCAGCAGTCGCCCCCGGGTCGGGGGGAACAATGAGCAGTTCTTC. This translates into CASSRPRVGGNNEQFF.